This T cell receptor (beta chain) was captured in a study of blood T cell repertoires in COVID-19. Donors were grouped by their self-reported clinical history. Sequencing was performed with immunoSEQ multiplex PCR; in TCRdb, only in-frame clones are kept and a portion is missing. This sample has some 260,000 clones, with under 95% found just once. J was trimmed by 0 bases and V by 4 bases; bases with no gene match: 4. The length of the CDR3 is 15 residues. Germline CDR1 reads SGHAT; CDR2 reads FQNNGV. The sequence derives from a woman younger than 35 who had recovered from COVID-19. The source material was PBMCs or T cells enriched from blood (not recorded which). The V gene is TRBV11-2, the J gene TRBJ1-1, with 8 bases that match TRBD1. In nucleotides, the CDR3 is TGTGCCAGCAGCTACCGGACAGGGCTGAACACTGAAGCTTTCTTT. It yields the protein CASSYRTGLNTEAFF.